This TCR beta chain was identified during a study of T cells after yellow fever vaccination (dated by TCRdb to about 2019). As for the study more broadly: Libraries from fractions with low cell numbers were prepared with the SMART-Seq v4 Ultra Low Input RNA kit. Blood was drawn at multiple timepoints before and after primary and secondary immunization, with bulk PBMC replicates and cell subsets isolated. To follow T-cell clones before and after primary and booster YFV17D yellow fever vaccination, bulk TCR alpha and beta repertoires were sequenced over time. Two healthy male donors, one aged 18 to 29 and one aged 30 to 40 years, made up the cohort.

This clonotype was observed a handful of times. What antigen it recognizes has not been identified. No base qualities exist here, and no much larger clone lies one base off it. The sample's treatment or condition, from its label and the paper: live attenuated yellow fever vaccine strain. PBMCs were isolated from peripheral blood using a standard Ficoll-Paque protocol. Dynabeads CD4 and CD8 positive selection kits were used to isolate CD4 and CD8 T-cell fractions. TriZol was used to extract RNA from bulk PBMCs, CD4 and CD8 fractions, and dextramer-positive and dextramer-negative fractions. Taken from cysteine to phenylalanine, the CDR3 has 15 residues. Here the CDR3 DNA is all that survives: 45 bases in frame from base 1. V is clipped by 3 bases and J by 0 bases, and the sequence between their germline boundaries is 12 bases long. CDR1 SGHAT and CDR2 FQNNGV are derived from the germline V gene. Instrument used: Illumina NovaSeq 6000. TCR cDNA was made using 5'RACE template switching, a step that added a universal primer site and unique molecular identifiers. Priming of cDNA synthesis was performed from both the TCR alpha and TCR beta constant segments. Libraries were amplified in two PCR steps, with sample barcodes and sequencing adapters added in the second step. Sequencing of libraries was performed on Illumina HiSeq 2500 (2x100 bp) or NovaSeq (2x150 bp). Per the source publication's procedure: Demultiplexing of reads and collapsing into UMI consensus sequences were performed with MIGEC, and V(D)J alignment was carried out with MiXCR. Vaccine-responding clonotypes were identified with edgeR using replicate PBMC samples, with FDR below 0.01 and a log2 fold change above 5 up to day 15 being required. Each bulk clonotype was labeled CD4 or CD8 based on which sequenced repertoire, CD4 or CD8, contained the clonotype at higher abundance. In TCRdb, the public reads were trimmed at Q25 with fastp and aligned with MiXCR, with productive beta chains retained. Rows are unified per CDR3 protein, each entry keeping the most common DNA and genes. The V and J calls follow TCRdb's processing rather than the paper's. The sample table records 150,000 to 200,000 distinct CDR3 sequences; 11% of these occur just once. 30% to 45% of the sample goes to the ten largest clones.

Overall study results and their limits: Compared with the primary T-cell response, the secondary T-cell response was faster but weaker, reaching its peak on day 5 rather than on day 15. Because the study included only a couple of donors, the extent to which the findings can be generalized is limited. Computational filtering was needed because FACS-sorted repertoires could contain abundant contaminating clonotypes from the bulk population. After the booster, most of the clones that had expanded following primary vaccination were detected again (about 95% of CD4 and around 88% of CD8), which suggests that memory was broadly maintained. A small share of clonotypes was detected in both CD4 and CD8 compartments, with the overlap likely arising from convergent recombination.

The TCR originated in a man aged 18 to 35 who received the YFV17D yellow fever vaccine. Here the sequenced sample was CD8+ T cells sorted from PBMCs, taken 15 days after the yellow fever booster vaccination. The rearrangement joined TRBV11-2 to TRBJ2-7; too little of a D gene remains to name it. CDR3 reads: CASSFSPVSSYEQYF. The DNA sequence is TGTGCCAGCAGCTTTTCTCCGGTCAGCTCCTACGAGCAGTACTTC. Reference TRBV11-2 and TRBJ2-7 genes cover what lies past the CDR3, so the full variable domain is EAGVAQSPRYKIIEKRQSVAFWCNPISGHATLYWYQQILGQGPKLLIQFQNNGVVDDSQLPKDRFSAERLKGVDSTLKIQPAKLEDSAVYLCASSFSPVSSYEQYFGPGTRLTVT.